Shown below are 24 T cell receptor beta chains from a single sample sequenced in a study of T-cell reconstitution after alpha-beta-depleted transplantation in children. For TCRbeta, the library was prepared with unique molecular identifiers. TCRdb itself ran the PCR reads through MiXCR, one entry per CDR3 protein. The table records 210,000 or so distinct CDR3 sequences, roughly 11% of them present only once. The source material was PBMCs, sampled before TCRalphabeta/CD19-depleted stem cell transplant. These receptors were collected from a child under two years old with acute myeloid leukemia, due to receive a stem cell transplant.

The table lists this clonotype with many counts. This chain joins TRBV10-1 and TRBJ2-2, with a weak D call TRBD2 (6 bases). Germline V CDR1 and CDR2: WNHNN, SYGVQD (reference sequence). The CDR3 has 13 amino acids. The germline V and J ends were trimmed by 7 bases and 5 bases, with 11 bases remaining between them. The CDR3 DNA reads TGCGCCAGCAACCCGGAGGGGACCGGGGAGCTGTTTTTT. This encodes CASNPEGTGELFF.

This clonotype came up many times. J is TRBJ1-2 and V is TRBV3-1; the match to TRBD1 covers 7 bases. After removal of 3 bases from V and 4 bases from J, the junction contained 2 bases not matched to a gene. The CDR3 covers 13 residues. Germline CDR1 is LGHDT and CDR2 is YNNKEL (reference sequence). The CDR3 is CASSHGTAYGYTF. The CDR3 coding sequence is TGTGCCAGCAGCCACGGGACAGCCTATGGCTACACCTTC.

This clonotype has only a few counts. J is TRBJ2-3 and V is TRBV18, with 9 positions matching TRBD2. V dropped 2 bases and J dropped 2; count of bases not matched to a gene: 5. The V gene's germline CDR1 is KGHSH and CDR2 LQKENI. The length of the CDR3 is 16 residues. The CDR3 DNA is TGTGCCAGCTCACCATATGGACTAGCGCCCACAGATACGCAGTATTTT. As protein: CASSPYGLAPTDTQYF.

The CDR3 region is CASSPHTGNYGYTF. The CDR3 coding sequence is TGTGCCAGCAGCCCCCACACAGGGAACTATGGCTACACCTTC. The chain is built from TRBV9 and TRBJ1-2; perhaps TRBD1 as D (6 bases). The germline CDR1 and CDR2 sequences are SGDLS and YYNGEE. The CDR3 length is 14 residues. V was clipped by 4 bases and J by 2 bases, with 12 bases between them.

Many counts were recorded for this clonotype. The V gene is TRBV12-3 or TRBV12-4, the J gene TRBJ1-2; D gene ambiguous. V dropped 3 bases and J dropped 7 bases, with 15 bases sitting between them. The CDR3 loop spans 14 amino acids. In DNA form, the CDR3 reads TGTGCCAGCAGTTTTTTGGCGGGATCGGGTGGCTACACCTTC. It yields the protein CASSFLAGSGGYTF.

This clonotype appeared many times. The chain carries TRBV18 and TRBJ1-1, with D possibly being TRBD1 (5 bases). V was pared by 2 bases and J by 4 bases, with 14 bases between. The CDR3 runs 15 residues. Germline lookup yields CDR1 KGHSH and CDR2 LQKENI. The CDR3 is CASSPSRGIGTEAFF. The CDR3 bases are TGTGCCAGCTCACCATCGAGGGGCATAGGCACTGAAGCTTTCTTT. The variable domain in full, with the rest retrieved from reference TRBV18 and TRBJ1-1, is NAGVMQNPRHLVRRRGQEARLRCSPMKGHSHVYWYRQLPEEGLKFMVYLQKENIIDESGMPKERFSAEFPKEGPSILRIQQVVRGDSAAYFCASSPSRGIGTEAFFGQGTRLTVV.

This clonotype was seen at least ten times. The CDR3 loop is CASSPRTELYGYTF. Here the CDR3 DNA reads TGTGCCAGCAGCCCCCGGACGGAACTCTATGGCTACACCTTC. This chain links TRBV7-9 with TRBJ1-2; D remains ambiguous. Germline CDR1 reads SEHNR; CDR2 reads FQNEAQ (reference sequence). This CDR3 is 14 amino acids long. V was pared by 5 bases and J by 4 bases, with 14 bases between.

The chain combines TRBV10-2 with TRBJ2-3; 7 nucleotides line up with TRBD2. The V and J ends lost 5 bases and 1 base, in that order; junction bases with no gene match: 9. The germline gives CDR1 WSHSY, CDR2 SAAADI. The CDR3 is 16 residues long. The CDR3 bases are TGCGCCAGCAGTCCTCGACTAGCATCTGGCACAGATACGCAGTATTTT. Residues: CASSPRLASGTDTQYF.

This clonotype was recorded at least ten times. The rearrangement uses TRBV20-1 and TRBJ2-7; D remains unclear. The CDR3 loop spans 14 amino acids. Germline CDR1 reads DFQATT; CDR2 reads SNEGSKA (reference sequence). V dropped 0 bases and J dropped 6 bases, with 15 bases sitting between them. CDR3 sequence reads: CSARDPGPSGEQYF. The CDR3 nucleotides read TGCAGTGCTAGAGATCCGGGCCCCTCCGGCGAGCAGTACTTC.

This clonotype was recorded many times. V usage is TRBV29-1 and J usage is TRBJ1-1; 10 bases match TRBD1. The J segment lost 6 bases and the V segment lost 3 bases, leaving 7 bases of the junction unmatched. The length of the CDR3 is 14 residues. From germline, CDR1 is SQVTM and CDR2 ANQGSEA. CDR3 residues: CSVELGQGIAEAFF. The CDR3, as DNA: TGCAGCGTTGAGTTGGGACAGGGGATCGCTGAAGCTTTCTTT.

The chain is built from TRBV12-3 or TRBV12-4 and TRBJ2-5; TRBD1 aligns across 10 bases. Germline trimming cut 4 bases from V and 2 bases from J; bases unmatched to any gene: 4. This CDR3 spans 15 amino acids. CDR3 nucleotide sequence: TGTGCCAGCAGTTGGGACAGGGGTTTTCAAGAGACCCAGTACTTC. Residues: CASSWDRGFQETQYF.

The chain has TRBV11-2 and TRBJ2-6, with TRBD2 matching over 7 bases. V dropped 11 bases and J dropped 2; count of bases not matched to a gene: 3. The CDR3 contains 13 residues. Germline V gives CDR1 SGHAT, CDR2 FQNNGV. The CDR3 coding sequence is TGTGCCCTTGGGGGGGCTGGGGCCAACGTCCTGACTTTC. This encodes CALGGAGANVLTF. The full variable domain, with the rest looked up from reference TRBV11-2 and TRBJ2-6, is EAGVAQSPRYKIIEKRQSVAFWCNPISGHATLYWYQQILGQGPKLLIQFQNNGVVDDSQLPKDRFSAERLKGVDSTLKIQPAKLEDSAVYLCALGGAGANVLTFGAGSRLTVL.

This clonotype was counted a few times. This sequence joins TRBV5-1 and TRBJ1-5; D is perhaps TRBD1 (6 bases). The germline V gene has CDR1 SGHRS and CDR2 YFSETQ. Trimming left V 0 bases short and J 7 bases short, with 11 bases between. The CDR3 spans 14 residues. This CDR3 is CASSLGTEGQPQHF. In DNA form, the CDR3 reads TGCGCCAGCAGCTTGGGGACAGAAGGGCAGCCCCAGCATTTT.

The gene calls are TRBV7-3 and TRBJ2-3; TRBD1 agrees at 7 bases. J lost 10 bases, V lost 5 bases, and 9 bases had no gene match. Per germline, CDR1 SGHTA and CDR2 FQGTGA. This CDR3 has 13 residues. CDR3 nucleotide sequence: TGTGCCAGCAGCGTAGGGACAGACGTAGCGCAGTATTTT. Protein: CASSVGTDVAQYF.

This clonotype was counted at least ten times. This chain uses TRBV6-1 with TRBJ1-1, with D hard to call. Germline assignment: CDR1 MNHNS and CDR2 SASEGT. The CDR3 is 14 amino acids. The V gene lost 6 bases and the J gene lost 6 bases, with 17 bases spanning the gap. CDR3: CASSPGPESAEAFF. As DNA, the CDR3 is TGTGCCAGCAGCCCTGGACCGGAAAGCGCTGAAGCTTTCTTT.

This clonotype appeared many times. J is TRBJ2-3 and V is TRBV11-2; a possible D gene is TRBD1 (6 bases). Looked up from germline, CDR1 is SGHAT and CDR2 is FQNNGV. CDR3 size: 15 residues. The V and J ends lost 0 bases and 2 bases respectively, with 9 bases between them. The CDR3 bases are TGTGCCAGCAGCTTAGAGGGGGCTGTCACAGATACGCAGTATTTT. It encodes CASSLEGAVTDTQYF.

This clonotype was seen at least ten times. This sequence joins TRBV27 and TRBJ2-1, with TRBD2 matching over 7 bases. From germline, CDR1 is MNHEY and CDR2 SMNVEV (reference sequence). J lost 9 bases, V lost 6 bases, and 8 bases had no gene match. The CDR3 spans 13 residues. CDR3 sequence: CASRTGDYGEQFF. CDR3 in DNA: TGTGCCAGCAGGACCGGGGACTACGGTGAGCAGTTCTTC.

Regarding this clonotype: This may be a read error, as it is one base from a much larger clone. The chain combines TRBV12-3 or TRBV12-4 with TRBJ2-1; 14 bases agree with TRBD2. The CDR3 runs 18 residues. CDR3 residues: CACSPPGLAGVASNEQFF. As DNA, the CDR3 is TGTGCCTGCAGTCCACCGGGACTAGCGGGAGTGGCTTCCAATGAGCAGTTCTTC.

The chain has TRBV12-3 or TRBV12-4 and TRBJ2-1, with D unresolved. The V end lost 6 bases, the J end lost 6 bases, and 9 bases lay between the germline ends. CDR3 length: 12 amino acids. CDR3 in amino acids: CASSPTPNEQFF. The CDR3, as DNA: TGTGCCAGCAGCCCCACTCCCAATGAGCAGTTCTTC.

The V and J genes are TRBV5-1 and TRBJ1-1, with D possibly being TRBD1 (5 bases). The CDR3 covers 14 residues. CDR1 is SGHRS and CDR2 is YFSETQ in the germline V gene. The V gene lost 6 bases and the J gene lost 3 bases, with 15 bases spanning the gap. In DNA form, the CDR3 reads TGCGCCAGCAACTTATGGGGGGTGGACACTGAAGCTTTCTTT. This translates into CASNLWGVDTEAFF.

This clonotype has a count of ten or more. The rearrangement joins TRBV7-8 to TRBJ2-2; D may be TRBD2 (5 bases). CDR3 size: 16 residues. The germline CDR1 and CDR2 sequences are SGHVS and FQNEAQ. V was trimmed by 6 bases and J by 0 bases, leaving 14 bases between them. CDR3 sequence: CASRLAPRSNTGELFF. CDR3 sequence (DNA): TGTGCCAGCAGGCTAGCCCCCCGTTCGAACACCGGGGAGCTGTTTTTT.

On this clonotype: A single base separates this from a much larger clone, so it may be a read error. V and J are TRBV20-1 and TRBJ2-3, with D tentatively TRBD2 (5 bases). V was cut by 7 bases and J by 11 bases, with 16 bases left in between. CDR1 and CDR2 (germline): DFQATT, SNEGSKA (reference sequence). This CDR3 has 11 amino acids. For the CDR3, the DNA is TGCAGTGTGGAACTAGGTTTGGAGCAGTATTTT. It yields the protein CSVELGLEQYF.

This clonotype was seen a few times. The V call is TRBV5-6, the J call TRBJ1-2; 7 nucleotides line up with TRBD1. CDR3 length: 17 residues. The trim removed 3 bases at V and 5 bases at J, leaving 16 bases unmatched. Germline CDR1 and CDR2: SGHDT and YYEEEE. The CDR3 loop is CASSSAFTTGAVYGYTF. Here the CDR3 DNA reads TGTGCCAGCAGCTCCGCCTTCACTACAGGGGCCGTATATGGCTACACCTTC.

Ten or more counts support this clonotype. The chain joins TRBV15 to TRBJ2-1; 9 bases line up with TRBD2. The CDR3 has 18 residues. CDR1 and CDR2 from the germline V gene are LNHNV and YYDKDF (reference sequence). V lost 2 bases and J lost 2; bases outside the gene matches: 10. The chain's CDR3 is CATSRFWGREGTYNEQFF. The CDR3 coding sequence is TGTGCCACCAGCAGATTTTGGGGGCGGGAGGGCACCTACAATGAGCAGTTCTTC. The complete variable domain, with remaining parts taken from reference TRBV15 and TRBJ2-1, reads DAMVIQNPRYQVTQFGKPVTLSCSQTLNHNVMYWYQQKSSQAPKLLFHYYDKDFNNEADTPDNFQSRRPNTSFCFLDIRSPGLGDTAMYLCATSRFWGREGTYNEQFFGPGTRLTVL.